What follows are 16 T cell receptor beta chains derived from one specimen sequenced in a study of cytomegalovirus exposure and HLA in healthy donors. With 60 Vbeta and 13 Jbeta primers, the PCR was carried out. Sequenced by immunoSEQ multiplex PCR; TCRdb stores in-frame clones only, minus some. The sample has under 250,000 clones, around 73% seen once. Sequenced sample: PBMCs. These receptors originate from a male donor in good health and CMV-seronegative.

The CDR3: CASSSSGTSGNEQFF. For the CDR3, the DNA is TGTGCCAGCAGCTCCTCCGGGACTAGCGGCAATGAGCAGTTCTTC. The rearrangement uses TRBV7-3 and TRBJ2-1; 11 bases fit TRBD2. Germline V lookup: CDR1 SGHTA, CDR2 FQGTGA. The length of the CDR3 is 15 residues. After removal of 4 bases from V and 6 bases from J, the junction contained 5 bases not matched to a gene. The full variable domain, with the rest looked up from reference TRBV7-3 and TRBJ2-1, is GAGVSQTPSNKVTEKGKYVELRCDPISGHTALYWYRQSLGQGPEFLIYFQGTGAADDSGLPNDRFFAVRPEGSVSTLKIQRTERGDSAVYLCASSSSGTSGNEQFFGPGTRLTVL.

The V gene is TRBV2, the J gene TRBJ1-5, with D uncertain. V lost 6 bases and J lost 5, with 8 bases in between. Looked up from germline, CDR1 is SNHLY and CDR2 is FYNNEI. CDR3 length: 12 residues. Here the CDR3 DNA reads TGTGCCAGCAGGGCAACAGATCAGCCCCAGCATTTT. Translated: CASRATDQPQHF.

The DNA for the CDR3 is TGTGCCAGCAGTTACTCGACGCTAGAGTACGAGCAGTACTTC. It encodes CASSYSTLEYEQYF. This chain joins TRBV6-6 and TRBJ2-7; D unclear. Germline values: CDR1 MNHNY, CDR2 SVGAGI (reference sequence). Trimming took off 0 bases at V and 4 bases at J, with 10 bases between the two ends. The CDR3 spans 14 residues.

The chain links TRBV7-3 to TRBJ2-5; 7 nucleotides agree with TRBD1. The junction had 4 bases not matched to a gene; V was cut back by 3 bases and J by 0 bases. CDR3 length: 15 amino acids. Germline V gives CDR1 SGHTA, CDR2 FQGTGA. The DNA of the CDR3 is TGTGCCAGCAGCTTGACAGGGCTCAACCAAGAGACCCAGTACTTC. This sequence encodes CASSLTGLNQETQYF.

The V and J genes are TRBV10-1 and TRBJ2-5; D call uncertain. The CDR3 runs to 15 residues. Germline CDR1 reads WNHNN; CDR2 reads SYGVQD (reference sequence). Trimming stripped 1 base from V and 2 bases from J, with 11 bases between. The CDR3 nucleotides read TGCGCCAGCAGTGAGTATGGAGCAGCACAAGAGACCCAGTACTTC. Residues: CASSEYGAAQETQYF.

There are a few counts of this clone. CDR3 residues: CASSYLTGAADTQYF. The CDR3, as DNA: TGTGCCAGCAGTTACTTGACAGGGGCGGCAGATACGCAGTATTTT. This sequence joins TRBV6-5 and TRBJ2-3, with 8 positions matching TRBD1. The germline gives CDR1 MNHEY, CDR2 SVGAGI. This CDR3 spans 15 amino acids. Trimming at V came to 1 base and at J to 4 bases, leaving 4 bases not matched to a gene.

Written as DNA, the CDR3 is TGTGCCAGCAGGGCGGGACAGAAGTATCAGCCCCAGCATTTT. The encoded protein is CASRAGQKYQPQHF. The chain uses TRBV2 and TRBJ1-5; TRBD1 matches at 7 bases. CDR1 and CDR2 (germline): SNHLY, FYNNEI. The J segment lost 5 bases and the V segment lost 6 bases, leaving 7 bases of the junction unmatched. The CDR3 sequence is 14 residues long. The variable domain in full, with the rest retrieved from reference TRBV2 and TRBJ1-5, is EPEVTQTPSHQVTQMGQEVILRCVPISNHLYFYWYRQILGQKVEFLVSFYNNEISEKSEIFDDQFSVERPDGSNFTLKIRSTKLEDSAMYFCASRAGQKYQPQHFGDGTRLSIL.

The V gene is TRBV23-1, the J gene TRBJ1-3; no clear D gene. TRBV23-1 is known as an ORF, though its function is uncertain. Trimming removed 8 bases at V and 4 bases at J, with 30 bases between. The CDR3 extends over 19 amino acids. CDR3 protein: CASGLPRRRKVREGNTIYF. CDR3 nucleotide sequence: TGCGCCAGCGGACTTCCCCGGAGGCGGAAAGTGAGAGAGGGAAACACCATATATTTT.

The rearrangement links TRBV7-3 to TRBJ2-1; no clear D. The CDR3 extends over 15 amino acids. V lost 5 bases and J 8 bases, leaving 19 bases between the germline ends. Germline lookup yields CDR1 SGHTA and CDR2 FQGTGA. The CDR3 sequence is CASSPPGYYRHEQFF. The CDR3 DNA reads as TGTGCCAGCAGCCCACCCGGGTATTATCGCCATGAGCAGTTCTTC. The entire variable domain, with the rest obtained from reference TRBV7-3 and TRBJ2-1, is as follows: GAGVSQTPSNKVTEKGKYVELRCDPISGHTALYWYRQSLGQGPEFLIYFQGTGAADDSGLPNDRFFAVRPEGSVSTLKIQRTERGDSAVYLCASSPPGYYRHEQFFGPGTRLTVL.

The chain employs TRBV6-5 and TRBJ2-2, with a possible D match to TRBD2 (5 bases). V was clipped by 1 base and J by 5 bases, with 8 bases between them. CDR1 and CDR2 from the germline V gene are MNHEY and SVGAGI. This CDR3 has 14 amino acids. CDR3 in DNA: TGTGCCAGCAGTTACTTGGAGGAGACCGGGGAGCTGTTTTTT. Translating gives CASSYLEETGELFF.

V usage is TRBV25-1 and J usage is TRBJ1-5; D might be TRBD1 (5 bases). V was pared by 3 bases and J by 1 base, with 10 bases between. The CDR3 sequence is 15 residues long. Germline CDR1 MGHDK, CDR2 SYGVNS. Here the CDR3 DNA reads TGTGCCAGCAGTGATGGTGGGGCGAGCAATCAGCCCCAGCATTTT. Protein product: CASSDGGASNQPQHF.

The V and J genes are TRBV7-2 and TRBJ2-1, with 14 bases lining up with TRBD2. CDR3 length equals 18 residues. J was trimmed by 6 bases and V by 2 bases; bases with no gene match: 9. Looked up from germline, CDR1 is SGHTA and CDR2 is FQGNSA. This chain's CDR3 is CASSLTSPTSGRVNEQFF. CDR3 bases: TGTGCCAGCAGCTTAACCTCTCCGACTAGCGGGAGGGTCAATGAGCAGTTCTTC.

V gene TRBV27 combines with J gene TRBJ1-2, with 10 bases that match TRBD1. With V trimmed by 1 base and J by 6 bases, 11 bases remained unmatched. The length of the CDR3 is 17 residues. In germline, CDR1 is MNHEY, CDR2 SMNVEV (reference sequence). CDR3 loop: CASSLYDPTTGGNGYTF. As DNA, the CDR3 is TGTGCCAGCAGTTTATATGACCCTACGACAGGGGGCAATGGCTACACCTTC.

The gene calls are TRBV18 and TRBJ2-1; TRBD2 is a possible D gene (6 bases). Germline lookup yields CDR1 KGHSH and CDR2 LQKENI. This CDR3 spans 17 amino acids. Trimming removed 5 bases from V and 12 bases from J, with 29 bases in between. CDR3 coding DNA: TGTGCCAGCTCATCGCCTAGGGTCCCGGGAGCCGAATTGGGGCAGTTCTTC. As protein: CASSSPRVPGAELGQFF.

In this sample, this clone turned up a few times. V and J are TRBV5-1 and TRBJ2-7; TRBD2 is a possible D gene (5 bases). CDR1 and CDR2 from the germline V gene are SGHRS and YFSETQ. Trimming pared 4 bases from V and 3 bases from J, leaving 14 bases between. This CDR3 has 14 residues. The CDR3 loop reads CASSTGLINYEQYF. DNA of the CDR3: TGCGCCAGCAGCACCGGACTGATAAACTACGAGCAGTACTTC.

This sequence joins TRBV5-1 and TRBJ2-1, with D hard to call. The germline V and J ends were trimmed by 0 bases and 10 bases, with 5 bases remaining between them. CDR3 length equals 11 residues. Germline CDR1 reads SGHRS; CDR2 reads YFSETQ. CDR3 coding DNA: TGCGCCAGCAGCTTGGCAATGGAGCAGTTCTTC. Amino acids: CASSLAMEQFF.